Below, one T cell receptor (beta chain) is given with its context. Its binding antigen is unknown. No quality values exist for individual bases; no much larger clone is one base distant. In total, 630 or so healthy bone marrow donors made up the cohort. All cohort members were sampled while nominally healthy, although unrecorded immune exposures were likely present. The donor tested CMV seropositive and was one of the 289 seropositive cohort members. A peripheral blood sample was provided by each donor, and peripheral blood mononuclear cells were used for TCR beta sequencing. Genomic DNA was extracted from the blood cell samples with the Qiagen DNeasy Blood Extraction Kit. The CDR3 spans 14 residues, from the cysteine through the phenylalanine. Kept here is only the CDR3 DNA, which spans 42 bases and is read in frame from base 1. Compared with germline, V lacks 6 bases and J lacks 10 bases; bases without a gene match: 14. The germline V gene gives CDR1 as MNHEY and CDR2 as SVGAGI.

Library construction relied on the immunoSEQ multiplex PCR assay. For the multiplex PCR, a mixture combining 60 forward primers for TCR Vbeta segments and 13 reverse primers for TCR Jbeta segments was used. A multiplex PCR assay on genomic DNA amplified the CDR3 region of rearranged TCR beta genes. On the Illumina HiSeq System, the amplified TCR beta libraries were sequenced as 87-base-pair reads. As for the original processing: A later analysis counted tens of millions of unique TCR beta chains across the 700 or so repertoires, and approximately 11 million of these chains were shared by at least two donors. To remove PCR and sequencing errors, raw reads were error-corrected and collapsed into unique sequences using a nearest-neighbor algorithm that merged closely related sequences. To assign V, D and J gene segments, CDR3 sequences were aligned to IMGT reference sequences. For a sequence to be retained, a match of at least six nucleotides to both a V gene segment and a J gene segment was required. Rearrangements were called productive when the CDR3 lacked stop codons and stayed in frame with V and J; all others were non-productive. CDR3 was defined according to IMGT convention as the region running from the second conserved V-encoded cysteine to the conserved J-encoded phenylalanine. The earlier analysis of approximately 500 of the donors excluded sequences that lacked an unambiguous match to a single V gene segment. In an earlier analysis of 587 of the donors, V segments were called functional above 56.7% productive rearrangements and were called segregating when the between-donor standard deviation exceeded 5%. To diagnose cytomegalovirus status from the catalog of TCR beta chain sequences, a statistical classification framework was built. In a later analysis, V and J genes were assigned by comparing TCR nucleotide sequences against IMGT/GENE-DB human TR gene sequences. In a later analysis, CDR3 sequences and most-parsimonious VDJ recombination scenarios were assigned using the TCRdist pipeline. A later analysis defined each TCR beta chain by its CDR3 amino acid sequence plus V-gene family, and excluded reads lacking a unique V-gene family. As a way to deal with suspected cross-contamination and a sequencing artifact, a later analysis dropped 640 or so nucleotide sequences that were highly shared and had low generation probability. A later analysis calculated a clonal expansion index for each public chain from normalized within-repertoire ranks of inferred template counts. Generation probabilities in a later analysis came from a VDJ recombination model fitted to out-of-frame rearrangements, and those results were checked against IGoR. In a later analysis, TCR-TCR, TCR-HLA and TCR-CMV co-occurrence was scored with hypergeometric tests, and a repertoire-size bias correction was applied to TCR pairs. To estimate false discovery rates, a later analysis permuted the HLA or CMV assignments 20 times. A later analysis grouped co-occurring TCRs with DBSCAN, adding TCRdist sequence similarity when clustering within HLA-allele-positive subsets. Co-occurrence clustering excluded repertoires with fewer than 30,000 or more than 120,000 public chains, plus five with anomalous nucleotide sharing. What TCRdb holds here is the immuneACCESS table cut down to in-frame rearrangements. Part of the clones is not present; checked against another copy, under half of the missing clones reflect an unresolved V gene, and the others are unexplained. V and J calls and clone size follow that table, whereas D and trimming were derived from the DNA. The sample profile shows roughly 110,000 clones; 70% to 80% of them were found once. The top ten clonotypes cover 2.5% to 3.5% of the sample.

This entry belongs to a study of cytomegalovirus exposure and HLA in healthy donors (dated by TCRdb to 2017 to 2019). Regarding the study in general: In an earlier analysis of some 610 of the donors, around 290 Gb of sequence data and some 120 million unique TCR beta sequences from roughly 180 million T cells were reported. An early release covering just under 650 HLA-typed donors comprised roughly 300 gigabases of sequencing data and tens of millions of unique TCR sequences. Among the approximately 420 genotyped donors, around 81% belonged to the genetic ancestry cluster associated with self-reported Caucasian donors. The study was designed to test whether signatures of past pathogen exposure could be identified by cataloging public T cell receptors. The study used immunosequencing to profile the T cell repertoires of under 700 subjects and linked those repertoires to cytomegalovirus serostatus. In addition to the first cohort of roughly 700 subjects, a separate validation cohort of around 110 different subjects was used. To predict cytomegalovirus infection status, the study combined high-throughput TCR immunosequencing, statistical association of individual TCRs with disease status, and machine learning. A later analysis re-examined previously published TCR beta repertoires from roughly 650 donors and added high-resolution HLA genotyping to investigate patterns of TCR occurrence. The later analysis used no new phenotypic data to find candidate immune exposures, relying instead on TCR beta sequences and their occurrence across donors. An earlier analysis of 587 of the donors used high-throughput TCR beta sequencing to judge whether each TCR beta V gene segment behaved as functional or pseudogenic. Donor age, sex, ethnicity and CMV serostatus were compiled alongside the repertoire data. A later genetic analysis took genome-wide SNP genotypes for about 65% of the 666 donors and used that subset as a discovery cohort. Every repertoire in the discovery cohort had been generated on one and the same sequencing platform. Both class I and class II loci were covered by HLA typing, at four-digit resolution. Typing coverage differed by locus: A, B, C, DRB1 and DQB1 were typed in roughly 620-640 donors, DQA1 in about 510, DPA1 in roughly 590, and DPB1 in just under 490. Because of strong linkage in the cohort, a handful of DR-DQ haplotypes were treated as single units for association and clustering. On average, 235,054 unique TCR beta nucleotide sequences were sequenced per donor among 398 genotyped donors of the cohort, with 15% to 20% of those sequences being non-productive. Points the paper makes about the study in general: Linkage disequilibrium might explain the correlated functional status among segregating V segments, but an unknown experimental factor could not be excluded. Some IMGT-functional V segments, including TRBV6-2 and TRBV6-3, could not be told apart with the 87-base-pair reads, so those segments were excluded. In vitro tests confirmed that a few of the cytomegalovirus-associated TCR beta chains recognize cytomegalovirus antigens. Specific HLA alleles were associated with 16,951 TCR beta sequences at a false discovery rate of 0.05 in a later analysis. It was suggested by the authors that the approach could potentially be generalized to other disease states and immunological phenotypes. Most TCR sequences were observed very rarely across donors, whereas some public TCRs were present in many individuals. According to a later analysis, parvovirus B19, influenza, CMV and Epstein-Barr virus appeared linked to several top co-occurrence clusters. According to a later analysis, most CMV-associated TCR beta chains appeared to be HLA-restricted, and the HLA associations seemed to be driven largely by CMV exposure. In an earlier analysis of some 640 of the donors, most TCR beta V segments were observed in productive rearrangements about 87% or about 30% of the time, broadly matching IMGT annotations. Presence/absence analyses assumed roughly uniform sequencing depth across donors, an assumption that may not hold. A later analysis found that HLA-associated TCR beta chains were more clonally expanded and had lower generation probabilities than equally common non-associated chains. A later genetic analysis reported fewer N-insertions in productive TCRs among donors in an Asian-associated ancestry cluster than the roughly 620-donor mean. When HLA alleles, especially DR and DQ, strongly co-occurred, TCR associations were difficult to assign to individual alleles. Because HLA typing was unavailable for some donors at each locus, only the typed subset was used in association tests. A further reported finding was that TCR beta sequences accurately predicted the HLA-A and HLA-B alleles for most subjects in the first cohort. In a later analysis, TCR association rates were found to vary across HLA loci, with the most associated TCRs seen for DRB1 alleles and the fewest for HLA-C alleles. The classifier was reported to diagnose cytomegalovirus status with high specificity and sensitivity in both the original and validation cohorts. The cohort was sequenced for TCR beta chains only, and without alpha or paired-chain data the features that could be detected were limited. A cluster of highly shared sequence variants was judged likely to be a technical artifact of the sequencing pipeline. A later genetic analysis associated a missense DCLRE1C variant with V-gene and J-gene trimming of TCR beta chains, and an independent cohort replicated the association. The earlier analysis of 587 of the donors excluded roughly 17 rarely observed V segments, including chromosome 9 orphons, because counts were too low. The study gave a list of 150 to 200 TCR beta chains associated with cytomegalovirus. Immune exposure information for the cohort was limited to CMV serostatus.

The chain links TRBV6-5 with TRBJ2-5; TRBD2 matches 7 bases in the middle. Material: PBMCs. The receptor was isolated from a woman between 18 and 29 years old in good health and CMV-seropositive. CDR3 reads: CASSPEWREWSQYF. The nucleotide sequence reads TGTGCCAGCAGCCCTGAATGGCGGGAGTGGAGCCAGTACTTC.